The next 25 T cell receptor beta chains were all read from a single sample in a study of T cell repertoires in cytomegalovirus infection. For these TCRs, the target antigens are not known. TCRdb analysed the reads with MiXCR anew, one entry per CDR3 protein. The sample lists roughly 130,000 distinct CDR3 sequences, roughly a quarter occurring once. Material: PBMCs, sequenced either directly or after in vitro stimulation (not recorded which). These TCRs come from a human donor in good health (CMV status not recorded). Some clones in this sample may be carry-over from other donors' samples.

This chain joins TRBV12-3 or TRBV12-4 and TRBJ1-1; D gene ambiguous. V lost 2 bases to trimming and J lost 11 bases, with 21 bases between them. The CDR3 extends over 15 amino acids. The CDR3 region is CASSLNRNRPSLAFF. The CDR3 DNA reads as TGTGCCAGCAGTTTAAACAGAAACCGGCCAAGTTTGGCTTTCTTT.

This clonotype was recorded a few times. The chain links TRBV7-2 to TRBJ2-2; possible D gene TRBD1, 5 bases. Germline CDR1 and CDR2: SGHTA and FQGNSA. This CDR3 spans 15 amino acids. The V gene lost 2 bases and the J gene lost 4 bases, with 11 bases spanning the gap. Here the CDR3 DNA reads TGTGCCAGCAGCTTACGTTTCAGGGCCACCGGGGAGCTGTTTTTT. It encodes CASSLRFRATGELFF.

This clonotype was seen ten or more times. The gene calls are TRBV27 and TRBJ1-6; the D gene is possibly TRBD1 (5 bases). The CDR3 extends over 18 amino acids. Between the trimmed V and J ends, which lost 3 bases and 9 bases, there was a span of 24 bases. Germline CDR1 reads MNHEY; CDR2 reads SMNVEV (reference sequence). CDR3 protein: CASSFTTGPRGLFSPLHF. CDR3 DNA sequence: TGTGCCAGCAGTTTTACTACCGGCCCTCGGGGACTATTTTCACCCCTCCACTTT.

The V call is TRBV9, the J call TRBJ2-2; D perhaps matches TRBD1 (5 bases). The CDR3 is 15 amino acids. Trimming removed 2 bases at V and 3 bases at J, with 11 bases between. Germline CDR1 is SGDLS and CDR2 is YYNGEE. The CDR3 bases are TGTGCCAGCAGCGTCCAAGGGGTGGACACCGGGGAGCTGTTTTTT. Translating gives CASSVQGVDTGELFF.

The V call is TRBV5-6, the J call TRBJ1-1; no reliable D call. The CDR3 is made up of 14 amino acids. Trimming took off 0 bases at V and 5 bases at J, with 11 bases between the two ends. From germline, CDR1 is SGHDT and CDR2 YYEEEE. CDR3 sequence: CASSLVWAGTEAFF. CDR3 in DNA: TGTGCCAGCAGCTTGGTGTGGGCCGGAACTGAAGCTTTCTTT.

This clonotype was found a few times. This chain uses TRBV6-1 with TRBJ2-7; 7 positions agree with TRBD2. The length of the CDR3 is 15 residues. Germline values: CDR1 MNHNS, CDR2 SASEGT. The V gene end was trimmed by 3 bases and the J gene end by 1 base; junction bases not matched to a gene: 6. CDR3 amino acids: CASSDGLVLSYEQYV. In DNA, the CDR3 is TGTGCCAGCAGTGACGGACTAGTCTTATCCTACGAGCAGTACGTC.

This clonotype has more than one count but fewer than ten. In nucleotides, the CDR3 is TGTGCCAGTAGTCCCGATCGGGGGAGGTACACTGAAGCTTTCTTT. Its protein is CASSPDRGRYTEAFF. V and J are TRBV19 and TRBJ1-1; perhaps TRBD1 as D (5 bases). Germline CDR1 LNHDA, CDR2 SQIVND (reference sequence). CDR3 length equals 15 residues. Deletions cut 5 bases from V and 3 bases from J, with 16 bases between.

CDR3 bases: TGTGCCAGCAGTTACTCGATCAGCAGGGTCTACGAGCAGTACTTC. Amino acid sequence: CASSYSISRVYEQYF. V and J are TRBV6-2 or TRBV6-3 and TRBJ2-7, with TRBD1 as a possible D gene (5 bases). The V end lost 0 bases, the J end lost 3 bases, and 12 bases lay between the germline ends. The CDR3 has 15 amino acids. Germline CDR1 reads MNHEY; CDR2 reads SVGEGT.

The chain uses TRBV5-6 and TRBJ1-5; 8 bases map to TRBD1. The CDR3 contains 16 residues. CDR1 is SGHDT, CDR2 YYEEEE, per germline. V shed 0 bases and J 7 bases; nucleotides not matched to a gene: 9. DNA for the CDR3: TGTGCCAGCAGCTTGGGGGACGGACAGGGTGGCCAGCCCCAGCATTTT. Its protein is CASSLGDGQGGQPQHF. The full variable domain, with the rest looked up from reference TRBV5-6 and TRBJ1-5, is DAGVTQSPTHLIKTRGQQVTLRCSPKSGHDTVSWYQQALGQGPQFIFQYYEEEERQRGNFPDRFSGHQFPNYSSELNVNALLLGDSALYLCASSLGDGQGGQPQHFGDGTRLSIL.

V gene TRBV28 combines with J gene TRBJ1-2; D remains unclear. The CDR3 has 12 amino acids. CDR1 is MDHEN, CDR2 SYDVKM, per germline. Trimming took 8 bases from V and 4 from J, leaving 11 bases between them. Here the CDR3 reads CASWAPVYGYTF. CDR3 bases: TGTGCCAGCTGGGCTCCGGTCTATGGCTACACCTTC.

This clonotype appeared a few times. V usage is TRBV7-9 and J usage is TRBJ2-6; D gene ambiguous. The CDR3 length is 16 residues. CDR1 SEHNR and CDR2 FQNEAQ come from the germline V gene (reference sequence). Trimming removed 5 bases at V and 1 base at J, with 12 bases between. CDR3 sequence (DNA): TGTGCCAGCAGCCCTATCGGCAGTTCTGGGGCCAACGTCCTGACTTTC. It translates to CASSPIGSSGANVLTF.

This clonotype was seen more than once but under ten times. The junction and the germline gene differ at one end; a read error may be behind it. The V call is TRBV25-1, the J call TRBJ1-4; weak D call: TRBD1 (6 bases). The germline V gene encodes CDR1 MGHDK and CDR2 SYGVNS. This CDR3 spans 18 amino acids. CDR3 loop: CASCEGFYETGTNEKLFF. The CDR3 bases are TGTGCCAGCTGTGAGGGTTTTTATGAGACAGGAACTAATGAAAAACTGTTTTTT.

This clonotype was seen at least ten times. The chain is built from TRBV7-6 and TRBJ2-2, with D perhaps matching TRBD1 or TRBD2 (5 bases each). The ends were cut back, 5 bases at V and 0 bases at J, with 13 bases in the middle. Germline lookup yields CDR1 SGHVS and CDR2 FNYEAQ. CDR3 length: 16 amino acids. CDR3 residues: CASSPGLATNTGELFF. The CDR3 DNA is TGTGCCAGCAGCCCAGGGTTAGCGACGAACACCGGGGAGCTGTTTTTT.

V usage is TRBV4-1 and J usage is TRBJ1-1; D gene uncertain. CDR3 length: 13 amino acids. Per the germline V gene, CDR1 is MGHRA and CDR2 is YSYEKL. Trimming shortened V by 2 bases and J by 5 bases, and 9 bases separated the two germline ends. The CDR3 nucleotides read TGCGCCAGCAGCCAAATCTTAGGGACTGAAGCTTTCTTT. Protein sequence: CASSQILGTEAFF.

The chain combines TRBV5-4 with TRBJ1-2; a weak D match, TRBD1 (6 bases). Trimming pared 3 bases from V and 8 bases from J, leaving 20 bases between. Germline V gene data show CDR1 as SGHNT and CDR2 as YYREEE (reference sequence). This CDR3 has 15 residues. This CDR3 is CASSSRGPISNGYTF. In DNA, the CDR3 is TGTGCCAGCAGCTCCAGGGGACCAATCTCTAACGGCTACACCTTC.

This chain links TRBV6-2 or TRBV6-3 with TRBJ1-1; 7 nucleotides match TRBD1. This CDR3 is built from 17 residues. Losses at the gene ends were 4 bases for V and 2 bases for J; bases not matched to a gene: 13. Germline V gene lookup returns CDR1 MNHEY and CDR2 SVGEGT. The CDR3 sequence: CASSFNTGTAINTEAFF. Here the CDR3 DNA reads TGTGCCAGCAGTTTCAATACCGGGACAGCCATTAACACTGAAGCTTTCTTT.

This clonotype was seen more than once but under ten times. At one end, the junction sequence differs from germline, possibly due to a read error. The rearrangement links TRBV19 to TRBJ2-2; D ambiguous. Per germline, CDR1 LNHDA and CDR2 SQIVND (reference sequence). This CDR3 has 14 residues. As DNA, the CDR3 is TGTGCCAGTAGTATTTCTATAAACAGCGGGGAGCTGTTTTTT. Amino acids: CASSISINSGELFF.

This rearrangement joins TRBV29-1 to TRBJ1-2, with TRBD1 as a possible D gene (5 bases). The CDR3 length is 13 residues. Trimming left V 5 bases short and J 8 bases short, with 18 bases between. Per germline, CDR1 SQVTM and CDR2 ANQGSEA. As DNA, the CDR3 is TGCAGCGTTTTTGATTCCAGGGACGCGGGCTACACCTTC. This sequence encodes CSVFDSRDAGYTF. The whole variable domain, remainder taken from reference TRBV29-1 and TRBJ1-2, is SAVISQKPSRDICQRGTSLTIQCQVDSQVTMMFWYRQQPGQSLTLIATANQGSEATYESGFVIDKFPISRPNLTFSTLTVSNMSPEDSSIYLCSVFDSRDAGYTFGSGTRLTVV.

The rearrangement uses TRBV20-1 and TRBJ2-1; 9 positions match TRBD1. Germline V CDR1 and CDR2: DFQATT, SNEGSKA (reference sequence). The ends lost 3 bases at V and 5 bases at J; junction bases unmatched: 8. The CDR3 is 15 amino acids. The CDR3 sequence is CSARDGQGSDNEQFF. The CDR3 DNA reads as TGCAGTGCTAGGGATGGACAGGGGTCTGACAATGAGCAGTTCTTC.

This clonotype was detected ten times or more. This chain joins TRBV7-6 and TRBJ2-3; D is undetermined. The CDR3 extends over 16 amino acids. Trimming shortened V by 2 bases and J by 2 bases, and 14 bases separated the two germline ends. Germline V CDR1 and CDR2: SGHVS, FNYEAQ. CDR3 region: CASSLFGSHSTDTQYF. The CDR3 DNA is TGTGCCAGCAGCTTATTTGGATCGCACTCCACAGATACGCAGTATTTT.

This clonotype has only a few counts. The rearrangement links TRBV7-2 to TRBJ2-5; TRBD2 is a possible D gene (5 bases). With 1 base removed from V and 4 bases from J, the gap between germline ends came to 13 bases. This CDR3 is 15 amino acids long. Germline V gene sequence: CDR1 SGHTA, CDR2 FQGNSA. CDR3 protein: CASSLGPRAPETQYF. CDR3 DNA sequence: TGTGCCAGCAGCTTAGGCCCGAGGGCCCCAGAGACCCAGTACTTC. Supplemented by reference TRBV7-2 and TRBJ2-5, the full variable domain reads GAGVSQSPSNKVTEKGKDVELRCDPISGHTALYWYRQSLGQGLEFLIYFQGNSAPDKSGLPSDRFSAERTGGSVSTLTIQRTQQEDSAVYLCASSLGPRAPETQYFGPGTRLLVL.

This clonotype was seen a few times. This chain links TRBV6-2 or TRBV6-3 with TRBJ1-5; D is undetermined. Per germline, CDR1 MNHEY and CDR2 SVGEGT. The CDR3 extends over 14 amino acids. V was shortened by 2 bases and J by 6 bases, with 11 bases between the two germline ends. CDR3 loop: CASSYGDTVQPQHF. The CDR3 bases are TGTGCCAGCAGTTACGGTGACACAGTTCAGCCCCAGCATTTT.

The chain couples TRBV2 to TRBJ1-2; TRBD1 is a possible D gene (5 bases). V was shortened by 0 bases and J by 8 bases, with 13 bases between the two germline ends. This CDR3 is built from 14 residues. Germline lookup yields CDR1 SNHLY and CDR2 FYNNEI. The CDR3 DNA is TGTGCCAGCAGTGAAGCGCAGGGAATGGGGGGCTACACCTTC. This encodes CASSEAQGMGGYTF.

This sequence joins TRBV27 and TRBJ2-1; D possibly corresponds to TRBD2 (7 bases). V was pared by 8 bases and J by 3 bases, with 26 bases between. CDR3 length: 18 amino acids. CDR1 MNHEY and CDR2 SMNVEV come from the germline V gene (reference sequence). The CDR3 region is CASDTVYTGGPSYNEQFF. CDR3 nucleotide sequence: TGTGCCAGCGACACAGTTTATACGGGGGGCCCTAGCTACAATGAGCAGTTCTTC.

This chain links TRBV19 with TRBJ1-2, with a tentative D call TRBD1 (6 bases). With 3 bases removed from V and 2 bases from J, the gap between germline ends came to 19 bases. CDR1 LNHDA and CDR2 SQIVND come from the germline V gene (reference sequence). The CDR3 is made up of 17 amino acids. The CDR3 is CASSIYTGKSLNYGYTF. The CDR3 nucleotides read TGTGCCAGTAGTATTTACACAGGGAAGAGCTTAAACTATGGCTACACCTTC.